Below are 18 T cell receptor beta chains sequenced from a single sample in a study of control samples from healthy donors and cancer patients. Sequencing was performed with immunoSEQ multiplex PCR; in TCRdb, only in-frame clones are kept and a portion is missing. The sample has tens of thousands of clones; approximately 86% are singletons. The sequenced sample was blood. The receptors here all came from a woman aged 50 to 65 in good health.

The table lists this clone with a count of one. The chain combines TRBV3-1 (or the pseudogene TRBV3-2) with TRBJ2-3; no reliable D call. Germline V gene data show CDR1 as LGHDT and CDR2 as YNNKEL (reference sequence). The CDR3 spans 14 residues. V was pared by 5 bases and J by 2 bases, with 11 bases between. The CDR3 spells CASSDPKVTDTQYF. CDR3 nucleotide sequence: TGTGCCAGCAGCGACCCTAAGGTCACAGATACGCAGTATTTT.

As to this clone: No conserved phenylalanine or tryptophan ends this CDR3, so it is likely a read error. The limits of the CDR3 on the DNA are not certain, so only TCRdb's listed CDR3 is given. This chain joins TRBV5-6 and TRBJ2-7; TRBD2 is the table's D call, not checked against the DNA. Counting both end residues, the CDR3 totals 12 amino acids. Germline-derived CDR1 and CDR2 are SGHDT and YYEEEE. Here the CDR3 reads CASSLEGRELSL.

The chain uses TRBV4-1 and TRBJ2-3, with 7 bases lining up with TRBD1. Germline V gives CDR1 MGHRA, CDR2 YSYEKL. The CDR3 consists of 16 residues. The trim removed 1 base at V and 3 bases at J, leaving 7 bases unmatched. CDR3 DNA: TGCGCCAGCAGCCAAGTAGGGGGCAGGTCGACAGATACGCAGTATTTT. Encoded protein: CASSQVGGRSTDTQYF.

The chain has TRBV3-1 (or the pseudogene TRBV3-2) and TRBJ2-7, with 7 positions matching TRBD2. Trimming cost V 4 bases and J 2 bases; bases outside gene matches: 5. This CDR3 spans 14 amino acids. The germline V gene has CDR1 LGHDT and CDR2 YNNKEL (reference sequence). The CDR3 loop is CASSRRLAPYEQYF. CDR3 DNA sequence: TGTGCCAGCAGCCGACGACTAGCTCCCTACGAGCAGTACTTC.

Written as DNA, the CDR3 is TGCGCCAGCAGCCAAGGAAGAATGGGACGGCGATCCTACGAGCAGTACTTC. Amino acid sequence: CASSQGRMGRRSYEQYF. The V and J genes are TRBV4-3 and TRBJ2-7; D may match TRBD1 or TRBD2 (5 bases each). Per the germline V gene, CDR1 is LGHNA and CDR2 is YSLEER. The CDR3 sequence is 17 residues long. Trimming removed 1 base at V and 1 base at J, with 17 bases between.

V gene TRBV18 combines with J gene TRBJ1-1; D is undetermined. The CDR3 has 15 amino acids. Germline values: CDR1 KGHSH, CDR2 LQKENI. V was pared by 0 bases and J by 1 base, with 9 bases between. The CDR3 DNA follows: TGTGCCAGCTCACCACCGTCCCCCACGAACACTGAAGCTTTCTTT. It yields the protein CASSPPSPTNTEAFF.

The chain employs TRBV19 and TRBJ1-2; TRBD1 matches 7 bases. CDR3 length: 12 amino acids. Trimming took 5 bases from V and 12 from J; bases not matched to a gene: 9. Germline assignment: CDR1 LNHDA and CDR2 SQIVND (reference sequence). The CDR3 is CASSSRQGIHTF. CDR3 coding DNA: TGTGCCAGTAGTTCTCGACAGGGAATCCACACCTTC.

This chain joins TRBV4-3 and TRBJ1-5, with D unclear. The CDR3 totals 15 residues. From germline, CDR1 is LGHNA and CDR2 YSLEER. The V end was cut by 4 bases, the J end by 2 bases, with 12 bases between. CDR3 DNA sequence: TGCGCCAGCAGCCTTCAGTACTGGGGCAATCAGCCCCAGCATTTT. Protein: CASSLQYWGNQPQHF.

The V gene is TRBV24-1, the J gene TRBJ2-5, with D possibly being TRBD2 (7 bases). The CDR3 spans 14 residues. V was shortened by 2 bases and J by 5 bases, with 11 bases between the two germline ends. Germline assignment: CDR1 KGHDR and CDR2 SFDVKD. CDR3 in DNA: TGTGCCACCAGTGATTCGGGGGGCTATGAGACCCAGTACTTC. It yields the protein CATSDSGGYETQYF.

The V call is TRBV19, the J call TRBJ2-5, with unresolved D. Trimming removed 1 base from V and 2 bases from J, with 5 bases in between. The CDR3 is 13 residues long. Germline CDR1 reads LNHDA; CDR2 reads SQIVND (reference sequence). The CDR3: CASSIARQETQYF. As DNA, the CDR3 is TGTGCCAGTAGTATAGCCAGACAAGAGACCCAGTACTTC.

The chain recombines TRBV7-6 with TRBJ1-1; D might be TRBD1 (6 bases). Trimming took off 4 bases at V and 2 bases at J, with 20 bases between the two ends. CDR3 length: 17 amino acids. Germline V gives CDR1 SGHVS, CDR2 FNYEAQ. DNA of the CDR3: TGTGCCAGCAGCTCCACCTCCCGGGACACTTCAAACACTGAAGCTTTCTTT. It specifies CASSSTSRDTSNTEAFF.

This clone was recorded once. The chain combines TRBV14 with TRBJ1-1, with 9 nucleotides matching TRBD1. Unmatched junction bases numbered 6, after V lost 3 bases and J lost 4 bases. Germline lookup yields CDR1 SGHDN and CDR2 FVKESK. The CDR3 has 15 residues. The CDR3 sequence is CASSQNRGRGTEAFF. CDR3 bases: TGTGCCAGCAGCCAGAACAGGGGGCGAGGCACTGAAGCTTTCTTT.

The chain recombines TRBV11-2 with TRBJ2-1; 9 bases agree with TRBD2. The CDR3 spans 14 residues. Per germline, CDR1 SGHAT and CDR2 FQNNGV. The trim removed 5 bases at V and 8 bases at J, leaving 7 bases unmatched. The CDR3 DNA sequence: TGTGCCAGCAGCATAGCGGGGGCACCTTATGAGCAGTTCTTC. Its protein product is CASSIAGAPYEQFF.

The CDR3, as DNA: TGTGCCACCTGGGGAGGGTTAGGTGAAAAACTGTTTTTT. Protein: CATWGGLGEKLFF. J is TRBJ1-4 and V is TRBV19; no reliable D call. This CDR3 is 13 amino acids long. Germline values: CDR1 LNHDA, CDR2 SQIVND (reference sequence). Trimming stripped 10 bases from V and 7 bases from J, with 16 bases between. The complete variable domain, with remaining parts taken from reference TRBV19 and TRBJ1-4, reads DGGITQSPKYLFRKEGQNVTLSCEQNLNHDAMYWYRQDPGQGLRLIYYSQIVNDFQKGDIAEGYSVSREKKESFPLTVTSAQKNPTAFYLCATWGGLGEKLFFGSGTQLSVL.

V usage is TRBV9 and J usage is TRBJ2-1, with D possibly being TRBD1 or TRBD2 (6 bases each). Trimming removed 0 bases from V and 6 bases from J, with 10 bases in between. This CDR3 comprises 14 residues. Germline assignment: CDR1 SGDLS and CDR2 YYNGEE. Written as DNA, the CDR3 is TGTGCCAGCAGCGTAGAGGGGGGCCTCAATGAGCAGTTCTTC. It codes for CASSVEGGLNEQFF.

The chain couples TRBV25-1 to TRBJ1-6; D is ambiguous. The germline V gene encodes CDR1 MGHDK and CDR2 SYGVNS. Deletions cut 3 bases from V and 9 bases from J, with 15 bases between. The CDR3 extends over 15 amino acids. CDR3 DNA: TGTGCCAGCAGTGAGCCAGGACGGGCGGGTTCACCCCTCCACTTT. Translation gives CASSEPGRAGSPLHF.

The chain has TRBV7-2 and TRBJ1-1; the D is unclear. The CDR3 length is 14 residues. Germline CDR1 reads SGHTA; CDR2 reads FQGNSA. V was shortened by 0 bases and J by 0 bases, with 5 bases between the two germline ends. This chain's CDR3 is CASSLAVMNTEAFF. In DNA form, the CDR3 reads TGTGCCAGCAGCTTAGCTGTTATGAACACTGAAGCTTTCTTT.

This clone has more than one count but fewer than ten. V is TRBV6-4 and J is TRBJ1-1; perhaps TRBD1 as D (6 bases). Germline V gives CDR1 MRHNA, CDR2 SNTAGT. V shed 5 bases and J shed 5 bases, with 18 bases lying between them. CDR3 size: 15 residues. The CDR3 spells CASSSGHSLETEAFF. The DNA of the CDR3 is TGTGCCAGCAGTTCGGGACATTCTCTTGAGACTGAAGCTTTCTTT.